The rows below give T cell receptor beta chains drawn from one sample of a study of T cell repertoires in cytomegalovirus infection. A single record per CDR3 protein comes from TCRdb applying MiXCR to the reads. This sample yields over 100,000 distinct CDR3 sequences, of which 15% to 20% are seen a single time; more than 7% belongs to the top ten. The sequenced sample consisted of PBMCs. Receptor source: a human donor in good health (CMV status not recorded). Some clones in this sample may be carry-over from other donors' samples. Both conserved end residues are part of each CDR3. Fields, in order: D gene, clone size, J gene, V gene, CDR3 DNA, CDR3 protein. The D gene is left open where the match is weak. The size of a clone is reported for some rows only, either as once, few or many, or as a class for expanded clones.

>-|-|TRBJ2-7|TRBV6-2/TRBV6-3
TGTGCCAGCAGTTACTCCACCCGAGTCCACGAGCAGTACTTC
CASSYSTRVHEQYF
>TRBD1|few|TRBJ1-4|TRBV6-5
TGTGCCAGCAGTTCGGGGACAGGGAGTGAAAAACTGTTTTTT
CASSSGTGSEKLFF
>-|many|TRBJ1-1|TRBV7-2
TGTGCCAGCAGCTTATCGGGATTTGGGACTGAAGCTTTCTTT
CASSLSGFGTEAFF
>-|many|TRBJ2-7|TRBV7-8
TGTGCCAGCAGCTTAGAGATCTCGTACGAGCAGTACTTC
CASSLEISYEQYF
>-|few|TRBJ1-1|TRBV4-1
TGCGCCAGCAGCCGAACGGAGTCCACTGAAGCTTTCTTT
CASSRTESTEAFF
>-|few|TRBJ1-3|TRBV5-4
TGTGCCAGCAGCGTTAAGGGAAGCTCTGGAAACACCATATATTTT
CASSVKGSSGNTIYF
>TRBD1|few|TRBJ2-1|TRBV7-6
TGTGCCAGCAGCTTACTAGGGGGCAGTGAGCAGTTCTTC
CASSLLGGSEQFF
>-|many|TRBJ1-5|TRBV7-2
TGTGCCAGCAGCCCGGGGGGGGCTAATCAGCCCCAGCATTTT
CASSPGGANQPQHF
>TRBD1|many|TRBJ2-7|TRBV29-1
TGCAGCGTTGAAAGGACAGGGGCTGGCGAGCAGTACTTC
CSVERTGAGEQYF
>-|few|TRBJ1-2|TRBV4-2
TGTGCCAGCAGCCAAGACACAGTCGTATCTCTTGGCTACACCTTC
CASSQDTVVSLGYTF
>-|few|TRBJ1-3|TRBV7-9
TGTGCCAGCAGCTTTGATCAGGGTCGGGGAAACACCATATATTTT
CASSFDQGRGNTIYF
>-|many|TRBJ2-1|TRBV7-2
TGTGCCAGCAGCCCGAAGAGCTCCTACAATGAGCAGTTCTTC
CASSPKSSYNEQFF
>-|many|TRBJ1-1|TRBV7-9
TGTGCCAGCAGCTCTCCCAGGGAAGCTGAAGCTTTCTTT
CASSSPREAEAFF
>-|many|TRBJ1-1|TRBV28
TGTGCCAGCAGGCCCGGACAAGCGGTGCTTGAAGCTTTCTTT
CASRPGQAVLEAFF
>-|-|TRBJ2-7|TRBV12-3/TRBV12-4
TGTGCCAGCAGTTTTCGGGGGAGCTCCTACGAGCAGTACTTC
CASSFRGSSYEQYF
>-|few|TRBJ2-2|TRBV11-3
TGTGCCAGCAGTCAGAGTTCCGTAAACACCGGGGAGCTGTTTTTT
CASSQSSVNTGELFF
>TRBD1|-|TRBJ2-2|TRBV12-3/TRBV12-4
TGTGCCAGCGGAAATCCCGGGACAGGGGTCACCGGGGAGCTGTTTTTT
CASGNPGTGVTGELFF